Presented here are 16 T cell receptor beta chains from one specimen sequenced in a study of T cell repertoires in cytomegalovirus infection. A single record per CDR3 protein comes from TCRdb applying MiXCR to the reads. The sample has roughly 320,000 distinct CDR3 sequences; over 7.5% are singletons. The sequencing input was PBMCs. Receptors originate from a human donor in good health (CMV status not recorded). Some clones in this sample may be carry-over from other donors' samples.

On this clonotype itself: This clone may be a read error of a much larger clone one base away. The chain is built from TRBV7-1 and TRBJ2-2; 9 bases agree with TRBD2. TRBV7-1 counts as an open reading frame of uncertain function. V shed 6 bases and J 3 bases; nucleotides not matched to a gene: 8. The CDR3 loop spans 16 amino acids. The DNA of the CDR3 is TGTGCCAGCAGACTGGGACTAGCCCCCGACACCGGGGAGCTGTTTTTT. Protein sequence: CASRLGLAPDTGELFF.

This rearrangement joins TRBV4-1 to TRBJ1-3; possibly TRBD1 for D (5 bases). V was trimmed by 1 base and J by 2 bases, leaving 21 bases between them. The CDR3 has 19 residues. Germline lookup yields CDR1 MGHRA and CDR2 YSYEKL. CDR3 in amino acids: CASSQVVATDIVTGNTIYF. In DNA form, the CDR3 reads TGCGCCAGCAGCCAAGTTGTTGCAACGGACATCGTTACTGGAAACACCATATATTTT.

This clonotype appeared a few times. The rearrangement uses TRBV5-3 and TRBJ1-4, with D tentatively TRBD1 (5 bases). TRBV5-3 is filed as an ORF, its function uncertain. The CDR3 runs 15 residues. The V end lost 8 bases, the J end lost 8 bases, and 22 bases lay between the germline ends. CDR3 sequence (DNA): TGTGCCAGCAGCCAAGAGGGGCCCGGAGCGGAAAAACTGTTTTTT. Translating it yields CASSQEGPGAEKLFF.

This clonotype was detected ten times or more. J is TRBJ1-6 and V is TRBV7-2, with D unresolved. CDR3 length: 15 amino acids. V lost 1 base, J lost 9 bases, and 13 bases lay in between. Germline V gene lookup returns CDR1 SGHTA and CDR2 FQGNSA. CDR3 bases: TGTGCCAGCAGCTTAGAGGCGGCAGTCGGTTCACCCCTCCACTTT. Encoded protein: CASSLEAAVGSPLHF. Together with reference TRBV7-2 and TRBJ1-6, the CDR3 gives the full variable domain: GAGVSQSPSNKVTEKGKDVELRCDPISGHTALYWYRQSLGQGLEFLIYFQGNSAPDKSGLPSDRFSAERTGGSVSTLTIQRTQQEDSAVYLCASSLEAAVGSPLHFGNGTRLTVT.

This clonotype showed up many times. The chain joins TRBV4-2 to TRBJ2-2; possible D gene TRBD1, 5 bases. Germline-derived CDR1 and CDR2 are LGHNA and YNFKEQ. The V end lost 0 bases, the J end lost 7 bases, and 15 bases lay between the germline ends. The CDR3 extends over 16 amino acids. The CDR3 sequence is CASSQDIATGHGELFF. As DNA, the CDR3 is TGTGCCAGCAGCCAAGATATAGCTACCGGACACGGGGAGCTGTTTTTT.

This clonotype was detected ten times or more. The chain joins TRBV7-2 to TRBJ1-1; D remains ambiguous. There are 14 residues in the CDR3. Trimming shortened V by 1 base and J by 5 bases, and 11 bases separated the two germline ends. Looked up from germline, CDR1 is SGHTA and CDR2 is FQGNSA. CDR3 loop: CASSLVGFGTEAFF. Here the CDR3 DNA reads TGTGCCAGCAGCTTAGTAGGCTTTGGGACTGAAGCTTTCTTT.

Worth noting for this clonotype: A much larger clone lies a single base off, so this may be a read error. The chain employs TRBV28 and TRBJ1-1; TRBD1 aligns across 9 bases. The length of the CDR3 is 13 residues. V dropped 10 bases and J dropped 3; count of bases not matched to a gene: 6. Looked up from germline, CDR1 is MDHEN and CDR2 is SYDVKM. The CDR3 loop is CATTGGFHTEAFF. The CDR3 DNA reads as TGTGCCACCACAGGGGGCTTCCACACTGAAGCTTTCTTT. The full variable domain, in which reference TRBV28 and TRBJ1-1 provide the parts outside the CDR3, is DVKVTQSSRYLVKRTGEKVFLECVQDMDHENMFWYRQDPGLGLRLIYFSYDVKMKEKGDIPEGYSVSREKKERFSLILESASTNQTSMYLCATTGGFHTEAFFGQGTRLTVV.

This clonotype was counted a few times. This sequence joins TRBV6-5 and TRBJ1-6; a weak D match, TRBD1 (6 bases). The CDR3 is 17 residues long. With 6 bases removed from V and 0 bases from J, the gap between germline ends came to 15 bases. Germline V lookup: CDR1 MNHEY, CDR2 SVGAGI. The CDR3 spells CASSWGHPSSYNSPLHF. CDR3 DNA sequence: TGTGCCAGCAGCTGGGGACACCCAAGCTCCTATAATTCACCCCTCCACTTT.

CDR3 sequence: CSAGAYYNEQFF. CDR3 bases: TGCAGTGCAGGGGCATATTACAATGAGCAGTTCTTC. This chain connects TRBV20-1 to TRBJ2-1; perhaps TRBD1 as D (5 bases). CDR3 length: 12 amino acids. V dropped 6 bases and J dropped 4 bases, with 10 bases sitting between them. CDR1 is DFQATT, CDR2 SNEGSKA, per germline (reference sequence).

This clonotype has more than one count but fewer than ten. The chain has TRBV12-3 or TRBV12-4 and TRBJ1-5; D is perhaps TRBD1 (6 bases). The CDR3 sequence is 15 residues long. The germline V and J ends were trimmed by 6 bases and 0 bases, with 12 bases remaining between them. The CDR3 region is CASRPGHSSNQPQHF. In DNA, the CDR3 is TGTGCCAGCAGACCGGGACATAGTAGCAATCAGCCCCAGCATTTT.

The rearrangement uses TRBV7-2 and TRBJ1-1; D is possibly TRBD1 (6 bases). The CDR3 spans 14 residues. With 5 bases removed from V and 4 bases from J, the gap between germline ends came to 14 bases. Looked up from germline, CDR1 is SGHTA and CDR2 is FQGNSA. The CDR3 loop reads CASSKGGAGTEAFF. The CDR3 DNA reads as TGTGCCAGCAGCAAAGGGGGGGCGGGCACTGAAGCTTTCTTT.

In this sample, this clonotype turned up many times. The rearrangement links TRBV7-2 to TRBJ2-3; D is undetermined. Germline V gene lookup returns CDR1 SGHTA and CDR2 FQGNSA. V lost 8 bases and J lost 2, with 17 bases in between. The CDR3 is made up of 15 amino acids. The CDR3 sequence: CASLNRAVNTDTQYF. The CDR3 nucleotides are TGTGCCAGCTTAAACCGGGCAGTTAACACAGATACGCAGTATTTT. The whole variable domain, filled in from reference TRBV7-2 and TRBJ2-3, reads GAGVSQSPSNKVTEKGKDVELRCDPISGHTALYWYRQSLGQGLEFLIYFQGNSAPDKSGLPSDRFSAERTGGSVSTLTIQRTQQEDSAVYLCASLNRAVNTDTQYFGPGTRLTVL.

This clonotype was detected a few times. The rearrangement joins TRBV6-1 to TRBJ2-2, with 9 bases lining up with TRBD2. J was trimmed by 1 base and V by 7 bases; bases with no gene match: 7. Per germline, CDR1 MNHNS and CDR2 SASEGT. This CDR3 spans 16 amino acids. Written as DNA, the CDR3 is TGTGCCAGCAATCCGTTGACTAGCGGGAACACCGGGGAGCTGTTTTTT. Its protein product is CASNPLTSGNTGELFF.

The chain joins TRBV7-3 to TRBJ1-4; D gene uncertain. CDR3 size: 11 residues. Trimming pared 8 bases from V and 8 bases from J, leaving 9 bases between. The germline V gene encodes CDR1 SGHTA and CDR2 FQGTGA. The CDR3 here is CASEPQEKLFF. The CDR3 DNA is TGTGCCAGCGAACCCCAAGAAAAACTGTTTTTT.

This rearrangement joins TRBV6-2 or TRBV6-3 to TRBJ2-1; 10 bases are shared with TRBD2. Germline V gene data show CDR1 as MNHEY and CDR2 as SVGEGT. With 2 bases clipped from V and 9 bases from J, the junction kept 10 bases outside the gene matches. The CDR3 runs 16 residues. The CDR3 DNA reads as TGTGCCAGCAGTTACGAACCAAGCGGGGGGGTCGGTGAGCAGTTCTTC. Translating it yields CASSYEPSGGVGEQFF.

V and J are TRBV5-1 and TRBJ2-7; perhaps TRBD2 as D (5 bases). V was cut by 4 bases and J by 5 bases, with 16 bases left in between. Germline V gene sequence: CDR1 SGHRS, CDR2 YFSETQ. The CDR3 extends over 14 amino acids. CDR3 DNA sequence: TGCGCCAGCAGCCGTGGGGTGAGGGTCGACGAGCAGTACTTC. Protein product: CASSRGVRVDEQYF.